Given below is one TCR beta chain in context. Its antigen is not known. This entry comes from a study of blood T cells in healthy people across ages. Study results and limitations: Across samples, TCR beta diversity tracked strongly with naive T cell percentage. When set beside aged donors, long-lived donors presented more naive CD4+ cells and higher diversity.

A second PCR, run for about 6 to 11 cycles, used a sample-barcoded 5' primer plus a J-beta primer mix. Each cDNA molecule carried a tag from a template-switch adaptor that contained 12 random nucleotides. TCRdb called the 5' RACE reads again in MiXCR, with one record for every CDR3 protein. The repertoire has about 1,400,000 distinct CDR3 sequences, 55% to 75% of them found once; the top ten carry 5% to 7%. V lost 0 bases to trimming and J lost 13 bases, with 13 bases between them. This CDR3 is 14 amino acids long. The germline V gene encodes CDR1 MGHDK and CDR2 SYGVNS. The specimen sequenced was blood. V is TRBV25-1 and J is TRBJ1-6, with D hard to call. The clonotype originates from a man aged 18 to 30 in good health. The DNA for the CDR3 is TGTGCCAGCAGTGAATATGACCGCTATCTGCCCCTCCACTTT. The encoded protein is CASSEYDRYLPLHF.